Each of the 8 T cell receptor beta chains below was sequenced from the same sample in a study of blood T cell repertoires in COVID-19. This table comes from immunoSEQ multiplex PCR, and its TCRdb copy is limited to in-frame clones, with some not included. This sample has 140,000 to 150,000 clones; 76% occur once, and the top ten carry roughly 4.5%. Input material: peripheral blood. These receptors were collected from a man aged 60 to 75 with acute or convalescent COVID-19.

The CDR3 coding sequence is TGTGCCAGCAGCCAGCTGGCCGGACAGAGATCTGGAAACACCATATATTTT. Its protein is CASSQLAGQRSGNTIYF. The chain joins TRBV5-4 to TRBJ1-3; tentatively, D is TRBD1 (6 bases). V was pared by 4 bases and J by 1 base, with 18 bases between. The CDR3 consists of 17 residues. Germline V gene sequence: CDR1 SGHNT, CDR2 YYREEE (reference sequence).

This clone was recorded only once. The rearrangement links TRBV13 to TRBJ2-7, with 7 bases identical to TRBD1. Trimming at V came to 5 bases and at J to 3 bases, leaving 7 bases not matched to a gene. The germline CDR1 and CDR2 sequences are PRHDT and FYEKMQ (reference sequence). The CDR3 extends over 14 amino acids. CDR3 loop: CASSRGGLGYEQYF. CDR3 DNA: TGTGCCAGCAGCAGAGGGGGCCTGGGCTACGAGCAGTACTTC.

The chain joins TRBV7-7 to TRBJ2-3; 7 nucleotides align to TRBD2. The CDR3 totals 15 residues. V dropped 1 base and J dropped 3; count of bases not matched to a gene: 4. From germline, CDR1 is SSHAT and CDR2 FNYEAQ (reference sequence). The CDR3 nucleotides are TGTGCCAGCAGCTTAGGGGCGGGAGCAACAGATACGCAGTATTTT. Translating it yields CASSLGAGATDTQYF.

This clone turned up a few times. J is TRBJ2-7 and V is TRBV18; 7 bases agree with TRBD1. CDR1 is KGHSH, CDR2 LQKENI, per germline. This CDR3 comprises 13 residues. V shed 4 bases and J 5 bases; nucleotides not matched to a gene: 5. CDR3 sequence reads: CASSRAGGNEQYF. CDR3 sequence (DNA): TGTGCCAGCTCACGGGCAGGGGGAAACGAGCAGTACTTC.

The J gene is TRBJ2-6, the V gene TRBV3-1 (or the pseudogene TRBV3-2); maybe TRBD1 (6 bases). This CDR3 has 17 amino acids. The germline V gene encodes CDR1 LGHDT and CDR2 YNNKEL (reference sequence). The V end was cut by 4 bases, the J end by 0 bases, with 13 bases between. The CDR3 spells CASSPRQVASGANVLTF. In DNA form, the CDR3 reads TGTGCCAGCAGCCCCCGACAGGTAGCCTCTGGGGCCAACGTCCTGACTTTC.

This sequence joins TRBV3-1 (or the pseudogene TRBV3-2) and TRBJ2-3; TRBD2 matches at 7 bases. Germline trimming cut 4 bases from V and 0 bases from J; bases unmatched to any gene: 10. The CDR3 extends over 17 amino acids. Germline loops: CDR1 LGHDT, CDR2 YNNKEL (reference sequence). The CDR3 spells CASSLWTSTTSTDTQYF. CDR3 DNA: TGTGCCAGCAGCCTCTGGACTAGTACCACTAGCACAGATACGCAGTATTTT.

The chain joins TRBV7-2 to TRBJ1-2, with D possibly matching TRBD1 (6 bases). CDR1 and CDR2 (germline): SGHTA, FQGNSA. V gave up 5 bases and J gave up 6 bases, with 13 bases separating them. The CDR3 consists of 13 residues. For the CDR3, the DNA is TGTGCCAGCAGCCCGGGACAATGGAATGGCTACACCTTC. Its translation is CASSPGQWNGYTF.

This clone was counted at least ten times. The chain is built from TRBV4-1 and TRBJ2-1; D is unresolved. The CDR3 covers 12 residues. Trimming left V 4 bases short and J 4 bases short, with 5 bases between. Germline values: CDR1 MGHRA, CDR2 YSYEKL. The CDR3 bases are TGCGCCAGCAGCCCAAATTACAATGAGCAGTTCTTC. It encodes CASSPNYNEQFF.